This paragraph reports one T cell receptor (beta chain). What it binds is not known. The CDR3 extends over 14 amino acids. The V end was cut by 0 bases, the J end by 8 bases, with 8 bases between. Germline loops: CDR1 MNHNY, CDR2 SVGAGI (reference sequence). The data were obtained in a study of PD-L1 blockade in urothelial cancer. Background on the study: Patients took up atezolizumab in about 2014 at 1,200 mg intravenously every 3 weeks. Broader study findings: Prediction of better survival came from below-median pretreatment blood TCR clonality.

What went into each PCR as a spike was synthetic TCR analog templates. Sequencing used immunoSEQ multiplex PCR; TCRdb keeps in-frame clones, though not all of them. Of tens of thousands of clones listed, roughly 87% are singletons. The chain has TRBV6-6 and TRBJ1-6; D ambiguous. This clonotype was sampled from a man in his 60s with urothelial cancer. The sample here was PBMCs, taken around atezolizumab (anti-PD-L1) treatment. CDR3 in amino acids: CASSYSGGDSPLHF. CDR3 nucleotides: TGTGCCAGCAGTTACTCGGGTGGAGATTCACCCCTCCACTTT.